The present TCR beta chain was sequenced within a study of shared clonotypes between healthy human individuals. Data came from immunoSEQ multiplex PCR; TCRdb stores just in-frame clones and leaves some out. Of some 1,400,000 clones listed, roughly 96% are singletons. Trimming left V 4 bases short and J 5 bases short, with 3 bases between. Per germline, CDR1 MNHEY and CDR2 SMNVEV (reference sequence). The CDR3 is 11 amino acids. As regards this clone: The same CDR3 arises from other DNA sequences in this sample as well.

This TCR came from a man aged 25-40 years in good health. Sequencing input: naive CD4+ T cells sorted from blood. Subset noted: CD45RA+ positively selected. The chain recombines TRBV27 with TRBJ2-1; D remains unclear. As DNA, the CDR3 is TGTGCCAGCAGTTCCGACAATGAGCAGTTCTTC. Amino acid sequence: CASSSDNEQFF.